This entry lists 9 T cell receptor beta chains sequenced from one sample in a study of early T cells in non-severe SARS-CoV-2 infection. TCRdb fed the 5' RACE reads into MiXCR, producing one record per CDR3 protein. The table lists approximately 69,000 distinct CDR3 sequences, 12% of them singletons. Sample: whole blood. These receptor sequences come from an adult who was a healthcare worker with PCR-confirmed SARS-CoV-2 infection or an uninfected control (not recorded which).

The V gene is TRBV6-2 or TRBV6-3, the J gene TRBJ1-2, with D tentatively TRBD1 (5 bases). Deletions cut 8 bases from V and 4 bases from J, with 11 bases between. The CDR3 totals 12 residues. From germline, CDR1 is MNHEY and CDR2 SVGEGT. The CDR3 sequence: CASHRGSYGYTF. The CDR3 DNA follows: TGTGCCAGCCACCGGGGGTCCTATGGCTACACCTTC.

The chain recombines TRBV6-2 or TRBV6-3 with TRBJ2-4; TRBD2 matches at 7 bases. This CDR3 comprises 17 residues. Germline V gene data show CDR1 as MNHEY and CDR2 as SVGEGT. With 11 bases clipped from V and 8 bases from J, the junction kept 24 bases outside the gene matches. DNA of the CDR3: TGTGCCGGCAACCCGGGGGGAGGCTTTTCTGTGGCTGACATTCAGTACTTC. This codes for CAGNPGGGFSVADIQYF.

The gene calls are TRBV6-2 or TRBV6-3 and TRBJ1-2; 7 nucleotides match TRBD1. Germline loops: CDR1 MNHEY, CDR2 SVGEGT. V shed 7 bases, J shed 2 bases, and the junction held 4 bases outside the gene matches. The CDR3 has 13 amino acids. The CDR3, as DNA: TGTGCCAGCAAGGGGACAGCGAACTATGGCTACACCTTC. It yields the protein CASKGTANYGYTF.

V is TRBV2 and J is TRBJ2-4; D call uncertain. CDR3 length: 14 amino acids. The germline V gene encodes CDR1 SNHLY and CDR2 FYNNEI. V was cut by 3 bases and J by 2 bases, with 8 bases left in between. CDR3 nucleotide sequence: TGTGCCAGCAGTGATTTTCGGACCAAAAACATTCAGTACTTC. It specifies CASSDFRTKNIQYF.

This clonotype was seen a few times. The chain recombines TRBV5-1 with TRBJ2-3, with TRBD2 matching 7 bases. The CDR3 has 15 amino acids. With 2 bases clipped from V and 4 bases from J, the junction kept 7 bases outside the gene matches. Per germline, CDR1 SGHRS and CDR2 YFSETQ. The CDR3, as DNA: TGCGCCAGCAGCTTTGGAGGGGCGGGGGCAGATACGCAGTATTTT. As protein: CASSFGGAGADTQYF.

The V call is TRBV18, the J call TRBJ2-3; the match to TRBD1 covers 8 bases. CDR1 and CDR2 (germline): KGHSH, LQKENI. CDR3 length equals 17 residues. Trimming took 6 bases from V and 1 from J; bases not matched to a gene: 12. The CDR3 DNA sequence: TGTGCCAGCTCCTGGGCCGGACAGGGCGAGGGCACAGATACGCAGTATTTT. Translation gives CASSWAGQGEGTDTQYF.

This clonotype has just one count. The rearrangement links TRBV29-1 to TRBJ1-4; TRBD1 might be the D (5 bases). Trimming took off 6 bases at V and 6 bases at J, with 17 bases between the two ends. CDR3 size: 14 residues. From germline, CDR1 is SQVTM and CDR2 ANQGSEA. The CDR3 DNA is TGCAGCGTCCTCCGACGGGGCAGGGATGAAAAACTGTTTTTT. This sequence encodes CSVLRRGRDEKLFF.

This clonotype was detected only a few times. V is TRBV5-1 and J is TRBJ2-3; 10 positions match TRBD2. Germline CDR1 reads SGHRS; CDR2 reads YFSETQ. The J segment lost 0 bases and the V segment lost 4 bases, leaving 2 bases of the junction unmatched. The CDR3 is 15 residues long. In DNA, the CDR3 is TGCGCCAGCAGCCGGACTAGCGGTAGCACAGATACGCAGTATTTT. This codes for CASSRTSGSTDTQYF. Drawing the rest from reference TRBV5-1 and TRBJ2-3, the complete variable domain is KAGVTQTPRYLIKTRGQQVTLSCSPISGHRSVSWYQQTPGQGLQFLFEYFSETQRNKGNFPGRFSGRQFSNSRSEMNVSTLELGDSALYLCASSRTSGSTDTQYFGPGTRLTVL.

Many counts were recorded for this clonotype. The chain employs TRBV5-5 and TRBJ2-1, with TRBD2 as a possible D gene (6 bases). Germline CDR1 SGHKS, CDR2 YYEKEE (reference sequence). The CDR3 has 18 amino acids. The ends were cut back, 1 base at V and 7 bases at J, with 24 bases in the middle. This CDR3 is CASSLSPGPGGLLNEQFF. In DNA, the CDR3 is TGTGCCAGCAGCTTGAGCCCGGGACCCGGGGGTCTCTTGAATGAGCAGTTCTTC.